Detailed here is one T cell receptor beta chain. Its cognate antigen is unknown. RNA extraction was followed by reverse transcription into cDNA, which acted as the sequencing template. Sequencing was performed with immunoSEQ multiplex PCR; in TCRdb, only in-frame clones are kept and a portion is missing. The sample has about 130,000 clones, 58% seen once. The data stem from a study of CD8+ T cells in alopecia areata. Overall study context: Each of the treated patients was given oral tofacitinib, 5 to 10 mg twice daily, for moderate-to-severe alopecia areata. Findings of the study overall: Normal skin's resident alphabeta T cells are sequenced alongside lesional scalp T cells. Elevated clonality characterized lesional scalp relative to normal scalp, particularly in alopecia totalis/universalis. Possibly as an HLA-related effect, TCR sharing across patients appeared less clear than in mice.

After removal of 1 base from V and 7 bases from J, the junction contained 8 bases not matched to a gene. Germline V gene data show CDR1 as SGHAT and CDR2 as FQNNGV. This CDR3 has 15 amino acids. V gene TRBV11-2 combines with J gene TRBJ2-3; 7 bases line up with TRBD1. This receptor was taken from a human donor with alopecia areata. The sample in question was CD4+ T cells sorted from blood, obtained at week 0. This CDR3 reads CASSLVQGGRNTQYF. CDR3 bases: TGTGCCAGCAGCTTAGTGCAAGGGGGCAGGAATACGCAGTATTTT.